This T cell receptor (beta chain) originates from a study of beta chain features in type 1 diabetes (dated by TCRdb to 2017 to 2018). Study-level background: Patients and healthy donors did not differ in mean age, gender distribution, total cell number or subset yield. Across all samples, 107,917,701 sorted cells were examined, and cell number per subset correlated strongly with RNA yield. In the study, TCRB repertoires of sorted circulating CD4+ T cell subsets from recently diagnosed type 1 diabetes patients were compared with those of matched healthy donors. Whereas all 30 or so donors provided naive and central memory subsets, regulatory and stem cell-like memory subsets were isolated from just 8 patients and about 8 healthy donors.

Each donor gave one peripheral blood draw, roughly 120 mL on average, collected into heparinised tubes. Using a panel that included CD45RO, CCR7, CD25, CD127, CD95 and CD27, naive, central memory, regulatory and stem cell-like memory CD4+ T cells were sorted on a BD FACSAria II. Every sorted population had a purity above 95%. PBMCs were isolated immediately by Lymphoprep density gradient centrifugation and stained directly without culture. So that batch effects would be minimized, each experiment stained and sorted samples in pairs, pairing one healthy donor with one patient. About this clone itself: Its recognized antigen is unknown. No much larger clonotype is one base removed from it; base qualities were not supplied.

Study-wide findings and limitations: Naive, central memory and regulatory TCRB repertoires appeared to be more similar among patients than among healthy donors. PCR might favor shorter templates, but patient and control samples were amplified and corrected together, so any skew would affect both groups equally. At VDJ recombination sites, type 1 diabetes patients had fewer insertions and more deleted nucleotides, which implies abnormalities in thymic rearrangement. A moderate but significant shortening of TCRB CDR3 length was observed in type 1 diabetes patients in all four CD4+ subsets. Because cDNA was sequenced instead of genomic DNA, activated cells with high expression could be over-represented, although the groups did not differ in activation or CD3 levels. Because the HLA sub-analyses included only small numbers of individuals, any influence of HLA type on TCRB rearrangement was left unresolved.

CDR1 and CDR2 (LGHNA, YSLEER) derive from the germline V gene. V and J are truncated by 5 bases and 9 bases respectively, leaving an intervening sequence of 11 bases. The cysteine opens and the phenylalanine closes a CDR3 of 12 amino acids. Of all the DNA, just the CDR3 is kept, 36 bases in frame from base 1. The entire isolated RNA was reverse transcribed using the High Capacity cDNA Reverse Transcription Kit, and thus expressed TCRB transcripts were sequenced. Naive, central memory and regulatory T cell samples underwent deep immunoSEQ sequencing, averaging roughly 3.3 million total reads per sample. After sorted cells were lysed in RLT buffer, RNA was extracted with DNase-treated RNeasy Micro or Mini kits, with the choice depending on cell number. Each cell subset was processed on its own to prevent cross-contamination, while patient and healthy donor samples were processed together. The immunoSEQ multiplex PCR was used to amplify TCRB sequences from cDNA, generating 87-bp fragments that spanned the CDR3 region. Sequencing of the amplicons was performed on the Illumina HiSeq platform. Per the source publication's procedure: PCR bias was computationally corrected using synthetic template baselines, reads within Hamming distance 2 were collapsed, and singletons that could not be merged were discarded. Reads were aligned to IMGT to assign V, D and J genes, CDR3 length, and insertions or deletions at six rearrangement sites. Within each subset, clonotype counts were normalized to sorted cell number, and only after that were true diversity and Gini coefficients computed with the tcR R package. The overlap coefficient, calculated on TCRB nucleotide sequences, was used to quantify repertoire sharing. Out-of-frame TCRB sequences from naive cells were analyzed as a proxy for the pre-selection repertoire. Held by TCRdb, this immuneACCESS table contains in-frame sequences only and omits some clones. Under half of the omission traces to an unresolved V gene where checked; the cause of the rest is unknown. V and J calls and clone size are copied from that table; D and trimming were computed from the DNA. Recorded for this sample are around 710,000 clones; roughly an eighth of them occurred a single time. The ten largest clones capture approximately 0.11% of the sample.

Sequencing was carried out using naive CD4+ T cells from blood. Per the publication, the cell subset or site label means: true naive CD4+ T cells. The rearranged segments are TRBV4-3 and TRBJ2-1; TRBD2 is possibly the D segment (6 matching bases). This TCR was sampled from a man younger than 45 with type 1 diabetes. The CDR3 protein: CASSLRGGEQFF. The DNA reads TGCGCCAGCAGCTTGCGGGGTGGTGAGCAGTTCTTC.